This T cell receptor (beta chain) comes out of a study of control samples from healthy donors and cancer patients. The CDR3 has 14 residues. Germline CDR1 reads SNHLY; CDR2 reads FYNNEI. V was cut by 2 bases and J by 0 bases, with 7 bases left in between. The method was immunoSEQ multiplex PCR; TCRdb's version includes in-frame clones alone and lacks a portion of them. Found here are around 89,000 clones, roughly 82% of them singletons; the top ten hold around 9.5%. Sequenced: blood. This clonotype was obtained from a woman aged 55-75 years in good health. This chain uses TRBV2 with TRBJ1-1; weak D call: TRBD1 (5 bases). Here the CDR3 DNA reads TGTGCCAGCAGTGAACTGGGGGTGAACACTGAAGCTTTCTTT. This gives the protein CASSELGVNTEAFF. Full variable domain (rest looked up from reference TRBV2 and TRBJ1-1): EPEVTQTPSHQVTQMGQEVILRCVPISNHLYFYWYRQILGQKVEFLVSFYNNEISEKSEIFDDQFSVERPDGSNFTLKIRSTKLEDSAMYFCASSELGVNTEAFFGQGTRLTVV.